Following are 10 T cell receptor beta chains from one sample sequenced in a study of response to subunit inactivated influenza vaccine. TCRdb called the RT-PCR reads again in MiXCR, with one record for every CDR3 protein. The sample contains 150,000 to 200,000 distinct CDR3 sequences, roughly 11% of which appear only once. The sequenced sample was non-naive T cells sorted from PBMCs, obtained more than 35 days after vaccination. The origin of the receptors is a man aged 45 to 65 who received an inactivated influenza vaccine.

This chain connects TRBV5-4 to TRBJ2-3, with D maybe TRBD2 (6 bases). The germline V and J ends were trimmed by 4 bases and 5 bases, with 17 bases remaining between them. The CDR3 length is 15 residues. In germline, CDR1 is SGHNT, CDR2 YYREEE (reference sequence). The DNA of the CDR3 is TGTGCCAGCAGCGCCCGACGTTCAGCGGGAGATACGCAGTATTTT. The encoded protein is CASSARRSAGDTQYF.

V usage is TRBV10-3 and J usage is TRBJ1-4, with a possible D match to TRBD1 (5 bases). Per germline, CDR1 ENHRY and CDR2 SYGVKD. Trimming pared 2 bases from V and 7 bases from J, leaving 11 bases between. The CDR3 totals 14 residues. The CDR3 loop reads CAISEIRGSEKLFF. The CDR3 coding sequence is TGTGCCATCAGTGAGATAAGGGGAAGTGAAAAACTGTTTTTT.

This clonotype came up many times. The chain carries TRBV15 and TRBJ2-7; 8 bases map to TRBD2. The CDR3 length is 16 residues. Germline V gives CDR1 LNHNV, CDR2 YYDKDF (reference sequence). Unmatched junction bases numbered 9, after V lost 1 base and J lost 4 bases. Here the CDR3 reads CATSRGGLGGYYEQYF. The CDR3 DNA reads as TGTGCCACCAGCAGAGGGGGACTAGGAGGATATTACGAGCAGTACTTC. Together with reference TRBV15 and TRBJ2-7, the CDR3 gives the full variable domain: DAMVIQNPRYQVTQFGKPVTLSCSQTLNHNVMYWYQQKSSQAPKLLFHYYDKDFNNEADTPDNFQSRRPNTSFCFLDIRSPGLGDTAMYLCATSRGGLGGYYEQYFGPGTRLTVT.

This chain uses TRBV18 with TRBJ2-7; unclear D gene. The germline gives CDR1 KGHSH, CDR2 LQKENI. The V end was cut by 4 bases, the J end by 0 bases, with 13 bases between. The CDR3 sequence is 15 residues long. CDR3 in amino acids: CASSRNDRLSYEQYF. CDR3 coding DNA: TGTGCCAGCTCACGAAACGACCGTCTCTCCTACGAGCAGTACTTC.

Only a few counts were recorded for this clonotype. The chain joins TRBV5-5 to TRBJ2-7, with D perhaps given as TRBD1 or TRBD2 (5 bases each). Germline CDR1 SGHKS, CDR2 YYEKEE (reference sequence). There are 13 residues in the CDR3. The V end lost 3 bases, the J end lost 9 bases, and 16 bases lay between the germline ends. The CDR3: CASSSRQSRGQYF. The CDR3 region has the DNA TGTGCCAGCAGCTCTAGACAGTCGAGGGGGCAGTACTTC.

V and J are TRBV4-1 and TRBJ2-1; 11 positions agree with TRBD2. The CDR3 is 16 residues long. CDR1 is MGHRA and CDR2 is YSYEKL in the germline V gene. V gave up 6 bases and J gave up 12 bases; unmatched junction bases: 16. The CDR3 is CASRTTSGSVRFRQFF. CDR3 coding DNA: TGCGCCAGCAGAACAACTAGCGGGAGTGTTCGGTTCCGGCAGTTCTTC.

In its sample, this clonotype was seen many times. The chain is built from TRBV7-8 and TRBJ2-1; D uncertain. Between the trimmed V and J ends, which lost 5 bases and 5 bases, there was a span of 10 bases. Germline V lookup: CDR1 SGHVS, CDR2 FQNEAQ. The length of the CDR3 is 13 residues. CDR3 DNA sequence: TGTGCCAGCAGCGTAACAAAGAACAATGAGCAGTTCTTC. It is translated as CASSVTKNNEQFF.

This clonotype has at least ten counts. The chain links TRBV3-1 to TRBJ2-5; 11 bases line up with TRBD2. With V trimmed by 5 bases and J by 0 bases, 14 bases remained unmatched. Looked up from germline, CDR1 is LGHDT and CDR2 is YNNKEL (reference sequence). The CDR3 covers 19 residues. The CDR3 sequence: CASSSSLAGGYLYQETQYF. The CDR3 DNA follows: TGTGCCAGCAGCTCTTCGCTAGCGGGGGGCTACCTGTACCAAGAGACCCAGTACTTC.

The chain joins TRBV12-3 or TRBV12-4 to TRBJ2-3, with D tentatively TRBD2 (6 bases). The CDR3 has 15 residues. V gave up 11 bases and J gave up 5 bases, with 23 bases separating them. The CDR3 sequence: CASTPGVLAVDTQYF. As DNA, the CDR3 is TGTGCCTCTACACCGGGAGTACTAGCAGTAGATACGCAGTATTTT.

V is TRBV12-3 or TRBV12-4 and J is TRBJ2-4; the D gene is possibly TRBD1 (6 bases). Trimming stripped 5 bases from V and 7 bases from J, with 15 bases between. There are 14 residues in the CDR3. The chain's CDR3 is CASSTGTMINIQYF. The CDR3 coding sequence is TGTGCCAGCAGTACCGGGACAATGATCAACATTCAGTACTTC.